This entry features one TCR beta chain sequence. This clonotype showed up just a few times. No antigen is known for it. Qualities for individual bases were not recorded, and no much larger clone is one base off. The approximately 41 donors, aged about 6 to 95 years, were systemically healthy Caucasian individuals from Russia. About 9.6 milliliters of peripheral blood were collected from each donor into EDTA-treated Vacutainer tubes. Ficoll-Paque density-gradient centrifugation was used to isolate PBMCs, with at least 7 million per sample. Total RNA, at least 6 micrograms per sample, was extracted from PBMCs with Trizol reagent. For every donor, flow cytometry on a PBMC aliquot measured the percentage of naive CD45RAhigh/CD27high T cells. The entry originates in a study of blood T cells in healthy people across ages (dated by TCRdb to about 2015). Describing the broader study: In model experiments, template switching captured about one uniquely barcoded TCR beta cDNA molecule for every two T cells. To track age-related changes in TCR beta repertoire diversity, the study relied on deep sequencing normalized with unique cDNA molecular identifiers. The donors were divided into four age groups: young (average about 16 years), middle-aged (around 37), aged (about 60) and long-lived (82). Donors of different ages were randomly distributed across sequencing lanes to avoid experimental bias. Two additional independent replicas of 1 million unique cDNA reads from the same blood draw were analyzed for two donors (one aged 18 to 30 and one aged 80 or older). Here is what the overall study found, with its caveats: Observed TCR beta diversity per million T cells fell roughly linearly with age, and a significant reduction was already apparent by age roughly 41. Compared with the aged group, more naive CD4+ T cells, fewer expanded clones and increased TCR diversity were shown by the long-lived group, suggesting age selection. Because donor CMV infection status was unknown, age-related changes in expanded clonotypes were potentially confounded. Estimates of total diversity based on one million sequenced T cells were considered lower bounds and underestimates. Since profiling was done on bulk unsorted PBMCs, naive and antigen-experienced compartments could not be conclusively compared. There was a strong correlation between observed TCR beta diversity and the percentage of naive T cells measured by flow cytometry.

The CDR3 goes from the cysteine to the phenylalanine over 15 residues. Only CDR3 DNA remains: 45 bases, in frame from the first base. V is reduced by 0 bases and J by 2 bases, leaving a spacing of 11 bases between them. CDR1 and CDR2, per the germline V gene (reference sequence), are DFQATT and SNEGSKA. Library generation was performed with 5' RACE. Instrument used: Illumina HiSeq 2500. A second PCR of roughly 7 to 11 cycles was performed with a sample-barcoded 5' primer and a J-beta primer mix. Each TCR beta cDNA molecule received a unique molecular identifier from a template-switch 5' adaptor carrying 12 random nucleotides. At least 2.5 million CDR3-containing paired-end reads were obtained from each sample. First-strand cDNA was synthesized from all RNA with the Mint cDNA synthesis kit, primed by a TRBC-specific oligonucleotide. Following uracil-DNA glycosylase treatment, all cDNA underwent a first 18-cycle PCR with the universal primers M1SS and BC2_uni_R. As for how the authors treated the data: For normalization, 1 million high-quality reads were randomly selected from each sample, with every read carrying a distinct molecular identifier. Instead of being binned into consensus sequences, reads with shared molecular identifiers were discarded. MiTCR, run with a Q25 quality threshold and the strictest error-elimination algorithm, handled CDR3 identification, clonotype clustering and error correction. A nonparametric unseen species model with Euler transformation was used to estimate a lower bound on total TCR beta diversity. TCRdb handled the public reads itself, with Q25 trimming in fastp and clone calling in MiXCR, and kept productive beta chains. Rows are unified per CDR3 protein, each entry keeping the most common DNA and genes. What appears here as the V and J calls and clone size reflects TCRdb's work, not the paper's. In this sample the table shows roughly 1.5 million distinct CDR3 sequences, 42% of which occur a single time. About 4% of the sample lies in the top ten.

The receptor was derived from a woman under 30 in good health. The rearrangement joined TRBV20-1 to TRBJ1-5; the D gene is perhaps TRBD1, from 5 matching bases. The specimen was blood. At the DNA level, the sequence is TGCAGTGCTAGAGATGCCGGGGGTGGCAATCAGCCCCAGCATTTT. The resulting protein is CSARDAGGGNQPQHF.